This TCR beta chain was identified in a study of a mutant IDH1 vaccine in newly diagnosed glioma. Study summary: Beforehand, treatment had been radiotherapy, temozolomide, or both; the majority received both.

Sequenced by immunoSEQ multiplex PCR; TCRdb stores in-frame clones only, minus some. Of 35,000 to 50,000 clones detected, approximately 92% appear once; the ten largest clones hold more than 2%. As to this clone: Antigen: not known.

Time point described: week 35, safety follow-up. Vaccine doses each comprised 300 ug of mutant IDH1 20-mer peptide, with topical imiquimod. The CDR3 loop spans 14 amino acids. Trimming took off 1 base at V and 3 bases at J, with 9 bases between the two ends. Germline values: CDR1 MGHRA, CDR2 YSYEKL. The chain couples TRBV4-1 to TRBJ1-2; tentatively, D is TRBD1 (5 bases). The sample here was PBMCs, taken from a glioma patient whose treatment included an IDH1 peptide vaccine. This clonotype was obtained from a man aged 50 to 60 with glioma. The CDR3 reads CASSQATRDYGYTF. The CDR3 DNA reads as TGCGCCAGCAGCCAAGCGACCAGGGACTATGGCTACACCTTC.